The clone carrying this T cell receptor beta chain occurred a few times. The sample comes from a study of T cells in Graves' hyperthyroidism and ophthalmopathy. Regions amplified from RNA transcripts were the TCR beta CDR3 regions. HTBI primers were employed in a first-round RT-PCR of the TCR CDR3. TCRdb reprocessed the multiplex PCR reads with MiXCR, giving one entry per CDR3 protein. This table holds 700,000 or so distinct CDR3 sequences, roughly 17% found once. Material: blood. The sequence was obtained from a man aged 18-30 years with Graves' hyperthyroidism.

The CDR3 loop is CASSRGAVLTDTQYF. For the CDR3, the DNA is TGTGCCAGCAGCCGAGGAGCCGTCCTCACAGATACGCAGTATTTT. The chain has TRBV11-2 and TRBJ2-3; D remains unclear. The CDR3 consists of 15 residues. Trimming left V 5 bases short and J 2 bases short, with 14 bases between. Per the germline V gene, CDR1 is SGHAT and CDR2 is FQNNGV.